The sequence of this TCR beta chain was determined in a study of T cell responses to AZD1222 COVID-19 vaccine. Study overall: Both about-4-week and about-12-week second-dose recipients were combined. Study conclusions and caveats: With dominance at 160-218 and 743-854, vaccine-associated CD4 TCRs spanned spike. Sampling that yielded the repertoires occurred only after the peak T cell response.

The CDR3 is 13 residues long. With 3 bases removed from V and 7 bases from J, the gap between germline ends came to 10 bases. TCRdb's copy holds only in-frame clones and misses some; the assay was immunoSEQ multiplex PCR. This repertoire shows roughly 120,000 clones, roughly nine tenths found once; its top ten account for approximately 2.5%. This clone was seen a handful of times. As yet, its antigen is unknown. The genes are TRBV12-3 or TRBV12-4 and TRBJ1-5; TRBD1 might be the D (5 bases). This TCR was sampled from an adult in good health. The specimen comprised peripheral blood, sampled on day 0 of AZD1222 vaccination. DNA for the CDR3: TGTGCCAGCAGTTTCACCCAGGGACAGCCCCAGCATTTT. This translates into CASSFTQGQPQHF.